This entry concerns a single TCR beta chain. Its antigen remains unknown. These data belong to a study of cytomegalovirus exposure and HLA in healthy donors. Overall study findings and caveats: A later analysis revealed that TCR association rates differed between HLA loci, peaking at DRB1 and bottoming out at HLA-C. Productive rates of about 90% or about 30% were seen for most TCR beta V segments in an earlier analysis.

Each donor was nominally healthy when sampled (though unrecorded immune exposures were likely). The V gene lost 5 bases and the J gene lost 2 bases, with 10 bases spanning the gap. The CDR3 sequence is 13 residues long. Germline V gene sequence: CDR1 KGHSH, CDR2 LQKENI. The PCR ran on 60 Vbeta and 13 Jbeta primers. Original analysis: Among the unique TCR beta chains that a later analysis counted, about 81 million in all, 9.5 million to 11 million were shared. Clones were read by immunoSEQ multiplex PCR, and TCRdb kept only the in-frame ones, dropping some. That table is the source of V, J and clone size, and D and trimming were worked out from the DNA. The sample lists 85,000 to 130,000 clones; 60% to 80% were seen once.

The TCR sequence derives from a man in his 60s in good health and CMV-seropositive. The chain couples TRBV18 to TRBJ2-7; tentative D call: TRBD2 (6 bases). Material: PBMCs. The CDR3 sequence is CASSAGPTYEQYF. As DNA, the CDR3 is TGTGCCAGCTCAGCGGGACCCACCTACGAGCAGTACTTC.